This T cell receptor (beta chain) derives from a study of blood T cell repertoires in COVID-19. On the study more broadly: T cells, B-cell-depleted T cells, or PBMCs supplied cDNA or gDNA.

The V and J ends lost 0 bases and 8 bases respectively, with 13 bases between them. This CDR3 contains 14 residues. Germline loops: CDR1 MNHNY, CDR2 SVGAGI (reference sequence). Assay: immunoSEQ multiplex PCR; the TCRdb copy retains only in-frame clones and omits some. The table includes roughly 200,000 clones, roughly 80% detected once. Participants' reported clinical history set cohort assignment. This receptor was obtained from a man aged 40-49 years who had recovered from COVID-19. The sample consisted of PBMCs or T cells enriched from blood (not recorded which). The J gene is TRBJ1-2, the V gene TRBV6-6; weak D call: TRBD1 (5 bases). This CDR3 reads CASSYSDSSTGYTF. Written as DNA, the CDR3 is TGTGCCAGCAGTTACTCAGACAGTTCGACAGGCTACACCTTC.